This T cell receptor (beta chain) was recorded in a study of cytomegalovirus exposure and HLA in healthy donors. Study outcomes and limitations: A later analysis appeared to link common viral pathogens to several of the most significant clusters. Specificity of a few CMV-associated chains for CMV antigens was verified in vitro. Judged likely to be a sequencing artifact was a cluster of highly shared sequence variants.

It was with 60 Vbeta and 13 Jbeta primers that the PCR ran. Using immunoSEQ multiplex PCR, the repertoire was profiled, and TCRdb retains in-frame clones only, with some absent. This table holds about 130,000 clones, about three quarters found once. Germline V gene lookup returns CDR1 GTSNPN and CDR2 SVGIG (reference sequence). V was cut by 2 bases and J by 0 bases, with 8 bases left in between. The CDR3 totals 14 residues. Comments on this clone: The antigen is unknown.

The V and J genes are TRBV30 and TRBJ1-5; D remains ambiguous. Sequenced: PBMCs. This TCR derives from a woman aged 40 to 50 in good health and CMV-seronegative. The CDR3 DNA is TGTGCCTGGAGTCTCGGGGTTAGCAATCAGCCCCAGCATTTT. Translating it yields CAWSLGVSNQPQHF.